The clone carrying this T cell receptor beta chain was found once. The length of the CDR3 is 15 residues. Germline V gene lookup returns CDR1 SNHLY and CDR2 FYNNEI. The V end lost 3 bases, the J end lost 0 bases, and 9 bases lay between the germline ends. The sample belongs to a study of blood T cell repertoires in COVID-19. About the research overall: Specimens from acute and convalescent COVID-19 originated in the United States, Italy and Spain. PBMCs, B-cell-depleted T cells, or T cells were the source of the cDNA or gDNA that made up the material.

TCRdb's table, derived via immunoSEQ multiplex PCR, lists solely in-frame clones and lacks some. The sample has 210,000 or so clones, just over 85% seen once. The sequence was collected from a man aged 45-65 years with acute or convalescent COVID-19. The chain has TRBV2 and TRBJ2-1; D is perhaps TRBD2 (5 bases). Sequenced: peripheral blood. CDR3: CASSDVGSSYNEQFF. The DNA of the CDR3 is TGTGCCAGCAGTGATGTAGGGAGCTCCTACAATGAGCAGTTCTTC.